The sequence of this T cell receptor (beta chain) was determined in a study of blood T cell repertoires in COVID-19. This clone was observed a few times. This CDR3 contains 17 residues. V lost 1 base to trimming and J lost 3 bases; unmatched junction nucleotides: 10. Germline V gene sequence: CDR1 SGHRS, CDR2 YFSETQ. Measured with immunoSEQ multiplex PCR; TCRdb has only the in-frame clones, and not every one. The table records roughly 500,000 clones, 80% to 90% of them present only once. The origin of this receptor is a human donor in a cohort sampled during active COVID-19. The chain uses TRBV5-1 and TRBJ2-3, with 8 positions matching TRBD2. Specimen: peripheral blood. CDR3 sequence (DNA): TGCGCCAGCAGCTTGTTCTTTTCGGGAGGGAGGACAGATACGCAGTATTTT. This sequence encodes CASSLFFSGGRTDTQYF.